The rows below give T cell receptor beta chains drawn from one sample of a study of identical twins. One entry per CDR3 protein results from TCRdb running MiXCR on the 5' RACE reads. Here the sample spans about 890,000 distinct CDR3 sequences, 9% to 15% being singletons. This sample was shared with a second study, whose subject was yellow fever vaccine responses in identical twins.

Material for sequencing was PBMCs. These receptors came from a woman aged 18 to 35 in good health. Each CDR3 is given with its conserved first and last residue. A D gene is named only where the DNA matches it firmly. Where a row states a size, it is once, few, many or the class of an expanded clone; other rows omit it.

TGTGCCAGTACCACCATCGGCGCAGGGTGGGGCACCGGGGAGCTGTTTTTT	CASTTIGAGWGTGELFF	TRBV19	.	few	TRBJ2-2
TGTGCCAGCACCGCAAGGGCGGGGGCAGATACGCAGTATTTT	CASTARAGADTQYF	TRBV7-2	TRBD2	once	TRBJ2-3
TGTGCCAGCGGCTTAGGGGGCCGGGAGACCCAGTACTTC	CASGLGGRETQYF	TRBV27	TRBD1	.	TRBJ2-5
TGTGCCAGCACCATGACAGAGAACACTGAAGCTTTCTTT	CASTMTENTEAFF	TRBV7-9	.	few	TRBJ1-1
TGCGCCAGCAGGGGGACAGGGTCAAACACCGGGGAGCTGTTTTTT	CASRGTGSNTGELFF	TRBV5-1	TRBD1	many	TRBJ2-2
TGCGCCAGCAGCCAAAGACAAGTAGCGGGGCGGGTACCAAGCTCCTACAATGAGCAGTTCTTC	CASSQRQVAGRVPSSYNEQFF	TRBV5-1	TRBD2	many	TRBJ2-1
TGCAGTGCCGGACTAGCGGGAGGGTACAATGAGCAGTTCTTC	CSAGLAGGYNEQFF	TRBV20-1	TRBD2	many	TRBJ2-1
TGCAGCGTTCCAGACCTTAGCGGGAGAGGATACGAGCAGTACTTC	CSVPDLSGRGYEQYF	TRBV29-1	TRBD2	few	TRBJ2-7
TGTGCCAGCAGCCTCGAGGGCGCTAGAAACACCATATATTTT	CASSLEGARNTIYF	TRBV5-6	.	.	TRBJ1-3
TGCAGTGCTCTCCATCTTAGCGGGCGAAAACCGGGCACAGATACGCAGTATTTT	CSALHLSGRKPGTDTQYF	TRBV20-1	TRBD2	few	TRBJ2-3
TGTGCCAGCAGCGTGGGGGGACAGACGTCCTATGGCTACACCTTC	CASSVGGQTSYGYTF	TRBV9	TRBD1	.	TRBJ1-2
TGCAGTGCTAGGCAGACGACTAGCTCCTACAATGAGCAGTTCTTC	CSARQTTSSYNEQFF	TRBV20-1	.	.	TRBJ2-1
TGTGCCAGCACGTCGGGAGGGTCCACCGGGGAGCTGTTTTTT	CASTSGGSTGELFF	TRBV12-3/TRBV12-4	TRBD2	few	TRBJ2-2
TGTGCCAGCAGTGGGACTGCCGGCTCTGGAAACACCATATATTTT	CASSGTAGSGNTIYF	TRBV12-3/TRBV12-4	.	many	TRBJ1-3
TGTGCCAGCAGTAGTAGCGGGGGGGCCATGGATACGCAGTATTTT	CASSSSGGAMDTQYF	TRBV6-1	TRBD2	.	TRBJ2-3
TGCAGCGTTGGGGGCACTAGCGGGGGGATCACAGATACGCAGTATTTT	CSVGGTSGGITDTQYF	TRBV29-1	TRBD2	.	TRBJ2-3
TGTGCCAGCAGTGCGGTTTCCGGCTATGGCTACACCTTC	CASSAVSGYGYTF	TRBV6-1	.	.	TRBJ1-2
TGTGCCAGCAGTGAATCGCCAAGCTATGGCTACACCTTC	CASSESPSYGYTF	TRBV25-1	.	.	TRBJ1-2
TGTGCCAGCAGCTTTCCGGGACTAGAAAAACCACAAGAGACCCAGTACTTC	CASSFPGLEKPQETQYF	TRBV7-9	TRBD2	many	TRBJ2-5
TGTGCCAGCAGCTCAAGAAATAGCAATCAGCCCCAGCATTTT	CASSSRNSNQPQHF	TRBV5-8	.	.	TRBJ1-5
TGTGCCAGCACCTCGACAGTAATGTTTCACACCATATATTTT	CASTSTVMFHTIYF	TRBV7-9	.	many	TRBJ1-3
TGCAGCGTCTTCAGGACTGAAGCTTTCTTT	CSVFRTEAFF	TRBV29-1	.	.	TRBJ1-1
TGTGCCAGCAGCCCAGCCCGCGGGGGAGGCACAGATACGCAGTATTTT	CASSPARGGGTDTQYF	TRBV13	TRBD2	.	TRBJ2-3
TGTGCCAGCAGCCCAAGGACCTTCTCGCCCTACGAGCAGTACTTC	CASSPRTFSPYEQYF	TRBV3-1	.	few	TRBJ2-7
TGTGCCAGCAGCTTAGGAGTGGGGGCCCCACAAGAGACCCAGTACTTC	CASSLGVGAPQETQYF	TRBV11-2	.	few	TRBJ2-5
TGTGCCACCAGTGGCCCCCCCCGGTCGCTGAATGAACGCGATGAGCAGTTCTTC	CATSGPPRSLNERDEQFF	TRBV24-1	.	.	TRBJ2-1
TGTGCCAGCAGTTCCTTCGGACAGGCGAATAACTATGGCTACACCTTC	CASSSFGQANNYGYTF	TRBV6-5	TRBD1	many	TRBJ1-2
TGTGCCAGCAGGCGAACAGGGATCCCTCAAGAGACCCAGTACTTC	CASRRTGIPQETQYF	TRBV2	.	few	TRBJ2-5
TGTGCCAGCAGTTTGAGAGCGGGGGCCGGAGGTGAGCAGTTCTTC	CASSLRAGAGGEQFF	TRBV12-3/TRBV12-4	TRBD2	.	TRBJ2-1
TGTGCCAGCAGTTACTCCCGGGCGGGGCCGACGATCTTC	CASSYSRAGPTIF	TRBV6-5	.	few	TRBJ2-1
TGTGCCAGCAGCTTACTGCCGTCAACCAAGCAAGAGACCCAGTACTTC	CASSLLPSTKQETQYF	TRBV7-9	.	.	TRBJ2-5
TGCAGCGCTGACTCGACAGGTCAAGAGACCCAGTACTTC	CSADSTGQETQYF	TRBV29-1	.	.	TRBJ2-5
TGCAGCGTTCGAAAGCACAGGGATTCCTACGAGCAGTACTTC	CSVRKHRDSYEQYF	TRBV29-1	.	few	TRBJ2-7
TGTGCCAGCAACAGAGACAGAAGTAACACCGGGGAGCTGTTTTTT	CASNRDRSNTGELFF	TRBV3-1	.	few	TRBJ2-2
TGTGCCAGCAGCCACAGGCCGGACGGGGCCAACGTCCTGACTTTC	CASSHRPDGANVLTF	TRBV21-1	.	.	TRBJ2-6
TGTGCCAGCAGTTACAGGACTAGCGGGAGGTACGAGCAGTACTTC	CASSYRTSGRYEQYF	TRBV6-2/TRBV6-3	TRBD2	few	TRBJ2-7
TGCGCCAGCAGCTTGGTTCGTAGTTTGACCTACAATGAGCAGTTCTTC	CASSLVRSLTYNEQFF	TRBV5-1	.	.	TRBJ2-1
TGTGCCAGCAGTGGCACGGGGCTGACCTCCTACGAGCAGTACTTC	CASSGTGLTSYEQYF	TRBV2	.	.	TRBJ2-7
TGTGCCAGCAGGGCGAGACAGGGAAGTAGTCAGCCCCAGCATTTT	CASRARQGSSQPQHF	TRBV2	TRBD1	few	TRBJ1-5
TGTGCCAGCAGCCTAGCGGGACTAGGGGTTTTCAATGAGCAGTTCTTC	CASSLAGLGVFNEQFF	TRBV14	TRBD2	few	TRBJ2-1
TGTGCCAGCCAAATGGTTAGCACAGATACGCAGTATTTT	CASQMVSTDTQYF	TRBV25-1	.	few	TRBJ2-3
TGCGCCAGCAGCAGCACGGGTGGGGACACTGAAGCTTTCTTT	CASSSTGGDTEAFF	TRBV5-1	.	few	TRBJ1-1
TGTGCCAGCAGCTTATGGCAGAGGACTAGCGGGACGAAAGATACGCAGTATTTT	CASSLWQRTSGTKDTQYF	TRBV11-2	TRBD2	few	TRBJ2-3
TGCAGTGCTCGGATGGACGGACTAGCCCTCCCTTTCGGGTACACAAATACGCAGTATTTT	CSARMDGLALPFGYTNTQYF	TRBV20-1	TRBD2	few	TRBJ2-3
TGTGCCAGCGGATTACAACAGGGAAGCGGCCGTATGCAGTATTTT	CASGLQQGSGRMQYF	TRBV2	.	.	TRBJ2-3